One and the same sample provided the 27 T cell receptor beta chains below, sequenced in a study of naive and memory T cell subsets. Four PCR rounds used nested alpha and beta constant region primers plus the SP2 primer. TCRdb re-analysed the 5' RACE reads in MiXCR, keeping a single row per CDR3 protein. The sample lists tens of thousands of distinct CDR3 sequences, roughly a sixth occurring once. An oligonucleotide containing a UMI was ligated to the 3' end of TCR cDNA. These receptors originate from a female donor in good health.

There are many counts of this clonotype. This rearrangement joins TRBV20-1 to TRBJ1-5; D not resolved. This CDR3 is built from 12 residues. The V and J ends lost 1 base and 4 bases respectively, with 5 bases between them. Germline V gives CDR1 DFQATT, CDR2 SNEGSKA (reference sequence). DNA of the CDR3: TGCAGTGCTAGAGGTCCGAATCAGCCCCAGCATTTT. As protein: CSARGPNQPQHF.

The chain is built from TRBV20-1 and TRBJ2-7; no clear D. The germline V gene has CDR1 DFQATT and CDR2 SNEGSKA (reference sequence). V lost 0 bases to trimming and J lost 5 bases, with 17 bases between them. The CDR3 is made up of 15 amino acids. CDR3 nucleotides: TGCAGTGCTAGAGACGTGGTGGGGTCTAGACACGAGCAGTACTTC. It yields the protein CSARDVVGSRHEQYF.

The table lists this clonotype with many counts. V gene TRBV27 combines with J gene TRBJ2-7, with D maybe TRBD1 (5 bases). CDR3 length: 15 residues. Germline loops: CDR1 MNHEY, CDR2 SMNVEV (reference sequence). V was pared by 2 bases and J by 5 bases, with 16 bases between. CDR3 sequence: CASSLVQGRVDEQYF. CDR3 DNA sequence: TGTGCCAGCAGTTTAGTCCAGGGAAGGGTTGACGAGCAGTACTTC.

The chain is built from TRBV7-8 and TRBJ1-2; the D gene is possibly TRBD1 (5 bases). Germline assignment: CDR1 SGHVS and CDR2 FQNEAQ. Trimming left V 4 bases short and J 7 bases short, with 16 bases between. The length of the CDR3 is 14 residues. DNA for the CDR3: TGTGCCAGCAGCTCGGAGGGGCGGACTATTGGCTACACCTTC. Its translation: CASSSEGRTIGYTF.

This clonotype appeared a few times. The chain recombines TRBV5-6 with TRBJ1-5; D not resolved. V dropped 3 bases and J dropped 5 bases, with 9 bases sitting between them. The length of the CDR3 is 13 residues. Looked up from germline, CDR1 is SGHDT and CDR2 is YYEEEE. CDR3 DNA: TGTGCCAGCAGCTCCTACTGGGATCAGCCCCAGCATTTT. Amino acid sequence: CASSSYWDQPQHF.

This sequence joins TRBV27 and TRBJ1-1; no clear D gene. The CDR3 is made up of 13 amino acids. The germline gives CDR1 MNHEY, CDR2 SMNVEV (reference sequence). The ends were cut back, 8 bases at V and 2 bases at J, with 12 bases in the middle. The CDR3 DNA reads as TGTGCCAGCCGCGAAGGAATAAACACTGAAGCTTTCTTT. This gives the protein CASREGINTEAFF.

This clonotype was seen only once. The V gene is TRBV5-1, the J gene TRBJ1-1; D is perhaps TRBD1 (5 bases). Trimming pared 0 bases from V and 11 bases from J, leaving 17 bases between. The CDR3 runs 14 residues. Germline values: CDR1 SGHRS, CDR2 YFSETQ. This CDR3 is CASSLDGTAWMAFF. The CDR3 DNA reads as TGCGCCAGCAGCTTGGACGGGACCGCTTGGATGGCTTTCTTT.

This chain uses TRBV11-2 with TRBJ2-5, with 7 bases that match TRBD1. Germline CDR1 SGHAT, CDR2 FQNNGV. The J segment lost 5 bases and the V segment lost 3 bases, leaving 12 bases of the junction unmatched. The CDR3 contains 16 residues. The DNA for the CDR3 is TGTGCCAGCAGCTTTCTTATGACAGGGCGAGAGGAGACCCAGTACTTC. Amino acids: CASSFLMTGREETQYF.

The rearrangement joins TRBV20-1 to TRBJ2-1; 7 bases map to TRBD1. The germline V gene encodes CDR1 DFQATT and CDR2 SNEGSKA (reference sequence). V was clipped by 0 bases and J by 10 bases; unmatched bases: 9. CDR3 size: 14 residues. CDR3 DNA: TGCAGTGCTAGAGAGAAAATACGGACAGGCGAGCAGTTCTTC. The encoded protein is CSAREKIRTGEQFF.

The CDR3 protein is CSATTGTGRDTGELFF. CDR3 DNA: TGCAGTGCTACGACCGGGACAGGGAGAGACACCGGGGAGCTGTTTTTT. The chain links TRBV20-1 to TRBJ2-2; 9 bases align to TRBD1. Per the germline V gene, CDR1 is DFQATT and CDR2 is SNEGSKA (reference sequence). V dropped 4 bases and J dropped 3; count of bases not matched to a gene: 9. This CDR3 is 16 amino acids long.

Concerning this clonotype: A read error may account for a junction end that differs from germline. This chain joins TRBV9 and TRBJ2-6, with D unclear. Germline V CDR1 and CDR2: SGDLS, YYNGEE. The CDR3 extends over 15 amino acids. CDR3 DNA sequence: TGTGCCGGCAGCGTAGGCAGCTCTGGGGCCAACGTCCTGACTTTC. Its protein product is CAGSVGSSGANVLTF.

This clonotype is termed medium-sized. CDR3 region: CAISDGTRQETQYF. The CDR3 DNA reads TGTGCCATCAGTGACGGGACAAGGCAAGAGACCCAGTACTTC. The J gene is TRBJ2-5, the V gene TRBV10-3, with a tentative D call TRBD1 (6 bases). CDR1 and CDR2 from the germline V gene are ENHRY and SYGVKD. The germline V and J ends were trimmed by 3 bases and 2 bases, with 10 bases remaining between them. CDR3 size: 14 residues.

This clonotype has ten or more counts. This chain joins TRBV18 and TRBJ2-6; TRBD2 might be the D (5 bases). Germline V CDR1 and CDR2: KGHSH, LQKENI. This CDR3 has 16 residues. Trimming shortened V by 0 bases and J by 1 base, and 7 bases separated the two germline ends. In DNA form, the CDR3 reads TGTGCCAGCTCACCACCTCGAGGGTCTGGGGCCAACGTCCTGACTTTC. Protein sequence: CASSPPRGSGANVLTF. The full variable domain, with the rest looked up from reference TRBV18 and TRBJ2-6, is NAGVMQNPRHLVRRRGQEARLRCSPMKGHSHVYWYRQLPEEGLKFMVYLQKENIIDESGMPKERFSAEFPKEGPSILRIQQVVRGDSAAYFCASSPPRGSGANVLTFGAGSRLTVL.

The rearrangement joins TRBV29-1 to TRBJ1-1; unclear D gene. The ends were cut back, 3 bases at V and 3 bases at J, with 14 bases in the middle. The CDR3 is 14 amino acids. Germline values: CDR1 SQVTM, CDR2 ANQGSEA. The CDR3 region has the DNA TGCAGCGTTGAGAGAACCCTCGGATACACTGAAGCTTTCTTT. Its translation is CSVERTLGYTEAFF.

The gene calls are TRBV20-1 and TRBJ1-2, with D tentatively TRBD1 (6 bases). Germline-derived CDR1 and CDR2 are DFQATT and SNEGSKA (reference sequence). The CDR3 runs to 13 residues. Trimming pared 2 bases from V and 8 bases from J, leaving 15 bases between. The CDR3 bases are TGCAGTGCTAGAAAACCCCAGGGGTTAGGCTACACCTTC. It codes for CSARKPQGLGYTF.

This clonotype was observed many times. The CDR3 protein is CASSIEGASEAFF. Written as DNA, the CDR3 is TGTGCCAGTAGTATAGAAGGGGCGTCCGAAGCTTTCTTT. The V call is TRBV19, the J call TRBJ1-1; weak D call: TRBD1 (5 bases). Germline V lookup: CDR1 LNHDA, CDR2 SQIVND (reference sequence). The germline V and J ends were trimmed by 0 bases and 8 bases, with 10 bases remaining between them. The CDR3 spans 13 residues.

The chain joins TRBV7-2 to TRBJ2-5; TRBD1 or TRBD2 may be the D gene (5 bases each). The CDR3 sequence is 15 residues long. The germline V and J ends were trimmed by 5 bases and 4 bases, with 17 bases remaining between them. Germline CDR1 is SGHTA and CDR2 is FQGNSA. The CDR3 DNA reads TGTGCCAGCAGCCCCTACCCACGGGGCGGAGAGACCCAGTACTTC. Protein product: CASSPYPRGGETQYF.

Regarding this clonotype: A much larger clonotype is one base distant, so this may be a read error. In DNA, the CDR3 is TGTGCCACCAGCAGAGATAGAGGCGCAGCCCGGGGGGCCCTCCACTTT. Residues: CATSRDRGAARGALHF. The V call is TRBV15, the J call TRBJ1-6, with a weak D call TRBD1 (5 bases). Trimming left V 0 bases short and J 14 bases short, with 20 bases between. The length of the CDR3 is 16 residues. CDR1 LNHNV and CDR2 YYDKDF come from the germline V gene (reference sequence).

The rearrangement uses TRBV6-2 or TRBV6-3 and TRBJ2-3; D remains unclear. This CDR3 has 11 residues. The V gene's germline CDR1 is MNHEY and CDR2 SVGEGT. The ends were cut back, 6 bases at V and 4 bases at J, with 5 bases in the middle. The CDR3 DNA reads TGTGCCAGCAGGTTATCAGATACGCAGTATTTT. Residues: CASRLSDTQYF.

This clonotype was found a few times. This chain joins TRBV5-1 and TRBJ2-1; 7 bases map to TRBD2. V lost 1 base to trimming and J lost 5 bases; unmatched junction nucleotides: 6. The CDR3 has 15 amino acids. The V gene's germline CDR1 is SGHRS and CDR2 YFSETQ. CDR3 residues: CASSLRQGGNNEQFF. CDR3 DNA: TGCGCCAGCAGCTTGAGGCAGGGAGGGAACAATGAGCAGTTCTTC.

This clonotype was seen only once. The CDR3 spells CASSYSGDRADTQYF. The CDR3 bases are TGTGCCAGCAGCTACTCGGGGGATCGGGCAGATACGCAGTATTTT. The rearrangement joins TRBV11-1 to TRBJ2-3; tentatively, D is TRBD2 (6 bases). V was trimmed by 4 bases and J by 4 bases, leaving 15 bases between them. CDR3 length equals 15 residues. Germline loops: CDR1 SGHAT, CDR2 FQDESV (reference sequence).

This clonotype was recorded a few times. The V gene is TRBV6-1, the J gene TRBJ1-1; TRBD1 agrees at 11 bases. Trimming cost V 6 bases and J 4 bases; bases outside gene matches: 4. Germline CDR1 and CDR2: MNHNS and SASEGT. The CDR3 totals 14 residues. CDR3: CASRGTGGVTEAFF. The CDR3 DNA follows: TGTGCCAGCAGGGGGACAGGGGGAGTCACTGAAGCTTTCTTT.

The chain carries TRBV6-1 and TRBJ2-5; D is unclear. CDR1 is MNHNS and CDR2 is SASEGT in the germline V gene. Trimming left V 2 bases short and J 5 bases short, with 9 bases between. The CDR3 runs to 13 residues. CDR3 region: CASSENPVETQYF. CDR3 nucleotides: TGTGCCAGCAGTGAAAATCCCGTGGAGACCCAGTACTTC.

This clonotype showed up many times. The chain couples TRBV29-1 to TRBJ1-1; D is undetermined. Trimming removed 8 bases from V and 4 bases from J, with 11 bases in between. The germline gives CDR1 SQVTM, CDR2 ANQGSEA. This CDR3 is built from 11 residues. The CDR3 sequence: CSPEVATEAFF. The CDR3, as DNA: TGCAGCCCCGAGGTAGCCACTGAAGCTTTCTTT.

This clonotype was recorded many times. The rearrangement uses TRBV7-6 and TRBJ2-6; D possibly corresponds to TRBD1 (5 bases). The CDR3 contains 17 residues. V lost 0 bases to trimming and J lost 4 bases, with 13 bases between them. Germline CDR1 reads SGHVS; CDR2 reads FNYEAQ. Here the CDR3 DNA reads TGTGCCAGCAGCTTAGCGGGGCGGCAGACCGGGGCCAACGTCCTGACTTTC. This translates into CASSLAGRQTGANVLTF.

This clonotype appeared many times. J is TRBJ2-5 and V is TRBV13; unclear D gene. This CDR3 region has 13 residues. Germline-derived CDR1 and CDR2 are PRHDT and FYEKMQ (reference sequence). Trimming took off 7 bases at V and 3 bases at J, with 12 bases between the two ends. CDR3 in DNA: TGTGCCAGCACCCCTCCTTATGAAGAGACCCAGTACTTC. Translation gives CASTPPYEETQYF.

In its sample, this clonotype was seen a few times. The chain recombines TRBV20-1 with TRBJ2-3; the D gene is possibly TRBD2 (7 bases). The V gene's germline CDR1 is DFQATT and CDR2 SNEGSKA (reference sequence). V shed 3 bases and J shed 3 bases, with 16 bases lying between them. The CDR3 consists of 15 residues. CDR3 nucleotide sequence: TGCAGTGCTAGCCCCGGAGGGGGGGGTACAGATACGCAGTATTTT. Its translation is CSASPGGGGTDTQYF.